This record concerns one T cell receptor beta chain sequence. Its antigen is undetermined. V dropped 6 bases and J dropped 2 bases, with 30 bases sitting between them. The germline V gene encodes CDR1 MDHEN and CDR2 SYDVKM. This CDR3 has 20 residues. The naive CD8 population came from CD45RO-negative cells selected for CCR7, without terminally differentiated effector memory CD45RA+ cells. The method was immunoSEQ multiplex PCR; TCRdb's version includes in-frame clones alone and lacks a portion of them. The table has some 2,000,000 clones, about 95% seen once. These data originate in a study of shared clonotypes between healthy human individuals. Notes on the study in general: On the whole, naive subsets had larger estimated richness than memory subsets had. Clonotypes shared by all four sorted-subset donors had higher generation probabilities than non-shared clonotypes.

The chain is built from TRBV28 and TRBJ2-3; a possible D gene is TRBD2 (6 bases). Sequencing was done on a sample of naive CD8+ T cells sorted from blood. The TCR originated in a man younger than 35 in good health. CDR3 DNA: TGTGCCAGCAGATCACTACCAAGCAGGAGGGGCAGAAGGGTCACAGATACGCAGTATTTT. Translating it yields CASRSLPSRRGRRVTDTQYF.